These 16 T cell receptor beta chains were all obtained from the same sample, sequenced in a study of T cell repertoires in cytomegalovirus infection. TCRdb independently ran MiXCR on the reads; one entry per CDR3 protein. The data hold about 920,000 distinct CDR3 sequences, with about 33% observed a single time. Antigens for these TCRs are unknown. Sequencing used cultured CD8+ T cells from PBMCs, obtained from culture after CMV antigen stimulation. The source is a human donor in good health (CMV status not recorded). Some clones in this sample may be carry-over from other donors' samples.

The rearrangement links TRBV27 to TRBJ2-2, with a weak D call TRBD2 (6 bases). V shed 10 bases and J shed 5 bases, with 17 bases lying between them. The CDR3 consists of 14 residues. CDR1 MNHEY and CDR2 SMNVEV come from the germline V gene (reference sequence). The CDR3 region is CATHVGGRTGELFF. CDR3 DNA sequence: TGTGCCACCCACGTCGGGGGTAGGACCGGGGAGCTGTTTTTT.

This clonotype was counted only a few times. The chain combines TRBV6-1 with TRBJ2-4; 9 nucleotides line up with TRBD1. Germline CDR1 and CDR2: MNHNS and SASEGT. The ends lost 6 bases at V and 8 bases at J; junction bases unmatched: 5. CDR3 length: 13 amino acids. The CDR3 sequence: CASRKTGGDIQYF. For the CDR3, the DNA is TGTGCCAGCAGAAAGACAGGGGGAGACATTCAGTACTTC.

The chain employs TRBV5-1 and TRBJ2-1; tentatively, D is TRBD2 (5 bases). CDR1 and CDR2 (germline): SGHRS, YFSETQ. V was pared by 7 bases and J by 10 bases, with 12 bases between. The CDR3 extends over 11 amino acids. CDR3 sequence (DNA): TGCGCCAGCGGACTGGCACCGGAGCAGTTCTTC. Translating it yields CASGLAPEQFF.

This clonotype came up many times. The chain employs TRBV7-9 and TRBJ2-1, with 8 bases that match TRBD1. V lost 3 bases to trimming and J lost 5 bases; unmatched junction nucleotides: 9. CDR3 length equals 16 residues. Germline V gene sequence: CDR1 SEHNR, CDR2 FQNEAQ (reference sequence). The CDR3 sequence: CASSFRGRVVHNEQFF. The CDR3 nucleotides read TGTGCCAGCAGCTTCAGGGGGCGCGTCGTCCACAATGAGCAGTTCTTC.

This clonotype has at least ten counts. CDR3 sequence (DNA): TGTGCCAGCAGCTTAGATTTAGGGGACAATCAGCCCCAGCATTTT. Amino acid sequence: CASSLDLGDNQPQHF. This chain connects TRBV7-2 to TRBJ1-5; tentatively, D is TRBD1 (5 bases). From germline, CDR1 is SGHTA and CDR2 FQGNSA. The V end lost 1 base, the J end lost 3 bases, and 10 bases lay between the germline ends. The CDR3 contains 15 residues.

There are a few counts of this clonotype. This chain connects TRBV27 to TRBJ2-7, with no clear D. CDR1 and CDR2 (germline): MNHEY, SMNVEV (reference sequence). The CDR3 covers 12 residues. V shed 8 bases and J shed 0 bases, with 8 bases lying between them. This chain's CDR3 is CASGHSSYEQYF. CDR3 coding DNA: TGTGCCAGCGGTCACAGCTCCTACGAGCAGTACTTC.

The chain links TRBV27 to TRBJ1-2; 7 nucleotides match TRBD1. CDR3 length equals 16 residues. V shed 3 bases and J 4 bases; nucleotides not matched to a gene: 11. Germline CDR1 is MNHEY and CDR2 is SMNVEV (reference sequence). The CDR3: CASSFLPRQGTYGYTF. The DNA for the CDR3 is TGTGCCAGCAGTTTTCTACCCAGACAGGGAACCTATGGCTACACCTTC.

This clonotype was seen a few times. This sequence joins TRBV7-9 and TRBJ1-1, with no clear D. Trimming cost V 6 bases and J 4 bases, with 12 bases left between them. The CDR3 has 13 amino acids. Germline-derived CDR1 and CDR2 are SEHNR and FQNEAQ (reference sequence). CDR3 loop: CASSFGPSTEAFF. The CDR3 DNA is TGTGCCAGCAGTTTCGGGCCGAGCACTGAAGCTTTCTTT.

The chain couples TRBV28 to TRBJ1-6; D might be TRBD1 (5 bases). CDR1 and CDR2 from the germline V gene are MDHEN and SYDVKM. V shed 3 bases and J shed 9 bases, with 12 bases lying between them. CDR3 length: 14 amino acids. The CDR3 DNA is TGTGCCAGCAGTTTTAGGGGTTCGGGTTCACCCCTCCACTTT. Translating it yields CASSFRGSGSPLHF.

This clonotype was counted at least ten times. This sequence joins TRBV27 and TRBJ1-4; D gene ambiguous. Trimming left V 6 bases short and J 0 bases short, with 11 bases between. The V gene's germline CDR1 is MNHEY and CDR2 SMNVEV (reference sequence). The CDR3 length is 15 residues. The CDR3 here is CASSLKHATNEKLFF. In nucleotides, the CDR3 is TGTGCCAGCAGCCTCAAACATGCAACTAATGAAAAACTGTTTTTT. Drawing the rest from reference TRBV27 and TRBJ1-4, the complete variable domain is EAQVTQNPRYLITVTGKKLTVTCSQNMNHEYMSWYRQDPGLGLRQIYYSMNVEVTDKGDVPEGYKVSRKEKRNFPLILESPSPNQTSLYFCASSLKHATNEKLFFGSGTQLSVL.

This clonotype was detected ten times or more. The chain couples TRBV7-2 to TRBJ2-1; D perhaps matches TRBD2 (6 bases). Germline V CDR1 and CDR2: SGHTA, FQGNSA. There are 16 residues in the CDR3. Deletions cut 5 bases from V and 0 bases from J, with 14 bases between. CDR3 in DNA: TGTGCCAGCAGCGTTAGCGGTCTGAGCTCCTACAATGAGCAGTTCTTC. Translating gives CASSVSGLSSYNEQFF.

This clonotype was counted between two and nine times. V usage is TRBV7-6 and J usage is TRBJ2-7; 7 bases match TRBD1. Losses at the gene ends were 0 bases for V and 4 bases for J; bases not matched to a gene: 9. This CDR3 has 16 amino acids. The V gene's germline CDR1 is SGHVS and CDR2 FNYEAQ. The DNA of the CDR3 is TGTGCCAGCAGCTTAGCGACAGGGTCCCCACCTTACGAGCAGTACGTC. Translated, it gives CASSLATGSPPYEQYV.

This clonotype was detected ten times or more. The chain couples TRBV7-8 to TRBJ2-2; the D gene is possibly TRBD1 (6 bases). The CDR3 has 18 amino acids. The V gene lost 1 base and the J gene lost 6 bases, with 21 bases spanning the gap. CDR1 SGHVS and CDR2 FQNEAQ come from the germline V gene. Written as DNA, the CDR3 is TGTGCCAGCAGCTTAGACAGGGAGTTCAGAACGGACGCCGGGGAGCTGTTTTTT. Translation gives CASSLDREFRTDAGELFF.

In this sample, this clonotype turned up many times. CDR3 protein: CASSLEWKGSTEAFF. CDR3 in DNA: TGTGCCAGCAGCTTAGAATGGAAGGGTTCCACTGAAGCTTTCTTT. This chain uses TRBV11-3 with TRBJ1-1; D is ambiguous. This CDR3 spans 15 amino acids. CDR1 SGHNT and CDR2 YENEEA come from the germline V gene. V lost 0 bases, J lost 4 bases, and 12 bases lay in between. The whole variable domain, filled in from reference TRBV11-3 and TRBJ1-1, reads EAGVVQSPRYKIIEKKQPVAFWCNPISGHNTLYWYLQNLGQGPELLIRYENEEAVDDSQLPKDRFSAERLKGVDSTLKIQPAELGDSAVYLCASSLEWKGSTEAFFGQGTRLTVV.

In regard to this clonotype: A much larger clonotype is one base distant, so this may be a read error. The chain combines TRBV7-2 with TRBJ2-2, with 7 nucleotides matching TRBD2. V shed 2 bases and J 4 bases; nucleotides not matched to a gene: 7. From germline, CDR1 is SGHTA and CDR2 FQGNSA. The CDR3 runs to 16 residues. The CDR3 protein is CASSLTLGGITGELFF. CDR3 in DNA: TGTGCCAGCAGCTTAACGCTGGGGGGGATCACCGGGGAGCTGTTTTTT.

Only a few counts were recorded for this clonotype. This chain connects TRBV12-3 or TRBV12-4 to TRBJ1-5; no firm D call. Trimming shortened V by 5 bases and J by 0 bases, and 14 bases separated the two germline ends. This CDR3 has 16 residues. The CDR3 bases are TGTGCCAGCAGTCCCTTCACCCGACATAGCAATCAGCCCCAGCATTTT. Translation gives CASSPFTRHSNQPQHF.